A selection of T cell receptor beta chains follows, all from one sample in a study of T cell repertoires in cytomegalovirus infection. TCRdb independently ran MiXCR on the reads; one entry per CDR3 protein. Of a few hundred thousand distinct CDR3 sequences listed, just under 40% are singletons. What these receptors recognize is not known. Material: cultured PBMCs, obtained from culture after CMV antigen stimulation. Every receptor here comes from a human donor in good health (CMV status not recorded). Some clones in this sample may be carry-over from other donors' samples. The CDR3 runs from the conserved cysteine through the conserved F or W. A D gene is named only where the DNA matches it firmly. Clone sizes are given selectively: once, few, many, or a class where the clone is expanded.

>many|TRBV12-3/TRBV12-4|-|TRBJ1-1
CASSLDPGGTEAFF
TGTGCCAGCAGCTTAGACCCGGGGGGCACTGAAGCTTTCTTT
>-|TRBV7-6|-|TRBJ2-3
CASSTPTRSRTDTQYF
TGTGCCAGCAGCACACCTACTAGGTCCCGCACAGATACGCAGTATTTT
>-|TRBV7-4|-|TRBJ2-2
CASNPPRGAGELFF
TGTGCCAGCAACCCTCCTAGGGGTGCCGGGGAGCTGTTTTTT
>few|TRBV7-9|TRBD1|TRBJ2-3
CASSLPGTGSTDTQYF
TGTGCCAGCAGCCTCCCCGGGACAGGGAGCACAGATACGCAGTATTTT
>-|TRBV7-4|-|TRBJ2-7
CASSSPHPSEQYF
TGTGCCAGCAGCTCCCCCCATCCCAGCGAGCAGTACTTC
>-|TRBV2|-|TRBJ1-4
CARGEMGEYNEKLFF
TGTGCCAGGGGAGAAATGGGCGAATATAATGAAAAACTGTTTTTT
>-|TRBV19|TRBD1|TRBJ2-6
CASSIAEQGWAGANVLTF
TGTGCCAGTAGTATAGCGGAACAGGGGTGGGCTGGGGCCAACGTCCTGACTTTC
>few|TRBV6-1|-|TRBJ2-2
CASGQPIYRSSGELFF
TGTGCCAGCGGCCAGCCGATCTATCGTAGTTCCGGGGAGCTGTTTTTT
>-|TRBV20-1|-|TRBJ1-5
CSGIQEGGFSNQPQHF
TGCAGTGGAATCCAAGAGGGGGGATTTAGCAATCAGCCCCAGCATTTT
>few|TRBV20-1|-|TRBJ2-6
CSARDGTSGANVLTF
TGCAGTGCTAGAGATGGGACCTCTGGGGCCAACGTCCTGACTTTC
>-|TRBV19|-|TRBJ1-1
CASSIRGVPNTEAFF
TGTGCCAGTAGTATTCGAGGGGTTCCGAACACTGAAGCTTTCTTT
>-|TRBV7-2|TRBD1|TRBJ1-6
CASSLESGTGASPLHF
TGTGCCAGCAGCTTAGAGTCCGGGACAGGGGCTTCACCCCTCCACTTT
>few|TRBV7-2|-|TRBJ1-5
CASSLAIMAPGNQPQHF
TGTGCCAGCAGCTTAGCGATCATGGCACCGGGAAATCAGCCCCAGCATTTT
>few|TRBV10-3|-|TRBJ1-3
CAISELGSSGNTIYF
TGTGCCATCAGTGAGTTGGGTTCCTCTGGAAACACCATATATTTT
>-|TRBV5-1|TRBD2|TRBJ2-7
CASSFGPQREGYIYEQYF
TGCGCCAGCAGCTTTGGTCCCCAGCGGGAGGGATATATCTACGAGCAGTACTTC
>many|TRBV7-8|-|TRBJ2-7
CASSFPKAGSSYEQYF
TGTGCCAGCAGCTTCCCCAAGGCGGGCAGCTCCTACGAGCAGTACTTC
>few|TRBV3-1|-|TRBJ1-6
CASSQGFVPGGAYNSPLHF
TGTGCCAGCAGCCAAGGGTTTGTTCCTGGGGGGGCTTATAATTCACCCCTCCACTTT
>many|TRBV7-6|TRBD2|TRBJ2-7
CASSLEASGGYEQYF
TGTGCCAGCAGCTTAGAGGCTAGCGGAGGCTACGAGCAGTACTTC
>few|TRBV12-3/TRBV12-4|TRBD2|TRBJ2-5
CASSLRTSGRPGETQYF
TGTGCCAGCAGTCTTAGGACTAGCGGGAGGCCGGGGGAGACCCAGTACTTC
>once|TRBV6-2/TRBV6-3|-|TRBJ2-1
CASRPRREGRYNEQFF
TGTGCCAGCAGACCACGTAGGGAAGGGCGGTACAATGAGCAGTTCTTC
>-|TRBV7-2|-|TRBJ2-1
CASSSMGSSYNEQFF
TGTGCCAGCAGCTCCATGGGGAGCTCCTACAATGAGCAGTTCTTC
>few|TRBV5-6|-|TRBJ1-2
CASSFQTGGPYGGYTF
TGTGCCAGCAGCTTCCAGACAGGAGGACCCTATGGGGGCTACACCTTC
>-|TRBV7-9|TRBD2|TRBJ2-3
CASSPPTSGELDTQYF
TGTGCCAGCAGCCCGCCGACTAGCGGGGAGCTAGATACGCAGTATTTT
>-|TRBV18|-|TRBJ2-7
CASSPLTYEQYF
TGTGCCAGCTCACCATTGACTTACGAGCAGTACTTC